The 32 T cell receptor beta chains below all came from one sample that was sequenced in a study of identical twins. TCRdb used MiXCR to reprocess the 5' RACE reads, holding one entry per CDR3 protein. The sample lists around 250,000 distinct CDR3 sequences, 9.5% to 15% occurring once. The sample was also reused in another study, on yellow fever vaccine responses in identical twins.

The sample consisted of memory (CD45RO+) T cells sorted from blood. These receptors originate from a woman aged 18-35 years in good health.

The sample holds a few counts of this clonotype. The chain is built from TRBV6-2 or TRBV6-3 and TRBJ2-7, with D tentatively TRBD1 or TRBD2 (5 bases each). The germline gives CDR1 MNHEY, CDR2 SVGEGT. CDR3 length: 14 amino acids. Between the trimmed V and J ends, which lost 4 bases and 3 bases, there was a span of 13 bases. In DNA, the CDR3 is TGTGCCAGCAGTTGGGCGTGGGGGAACTACGAGCAGTACTTC. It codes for CASSWAWGNYEQYF.

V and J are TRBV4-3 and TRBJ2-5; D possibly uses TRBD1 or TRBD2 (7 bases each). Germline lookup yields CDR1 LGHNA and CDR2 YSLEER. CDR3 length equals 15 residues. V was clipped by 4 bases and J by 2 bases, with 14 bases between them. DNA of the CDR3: TGCGCCAGCAGCCGGGGGACAGCGGGACAAGAGACCCAGTACTTC. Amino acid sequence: CASSRGTAGQETQYF.

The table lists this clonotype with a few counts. CDR3 sequence (DNA): TGTGCCAGCAGCTTACTAGGGCGGGAGGCCGCCAATGAGCAGTTCTTC. Amino acids: CASSLLGREAANEQFF. The rearrangement joins TRBV11-2 to TRBJ2-1; 8 bases agree with TRBD2. The CDR3 totals 16 residues. Germline loops: CDR1 SGHAT, CDR2 FQNNGV. The V and J ends lost 2 bases and 6 bases, in that order; junction bases with no gene match: 9.

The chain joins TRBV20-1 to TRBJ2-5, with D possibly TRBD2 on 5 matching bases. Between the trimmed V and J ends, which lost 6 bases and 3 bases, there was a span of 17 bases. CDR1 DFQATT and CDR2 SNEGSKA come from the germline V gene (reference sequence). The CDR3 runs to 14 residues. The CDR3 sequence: CSAGSGSSKETQYF. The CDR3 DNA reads TGCAGTGCCGGGTCGGGGTCGTCTAAAGAGACCCAGTACTTC.

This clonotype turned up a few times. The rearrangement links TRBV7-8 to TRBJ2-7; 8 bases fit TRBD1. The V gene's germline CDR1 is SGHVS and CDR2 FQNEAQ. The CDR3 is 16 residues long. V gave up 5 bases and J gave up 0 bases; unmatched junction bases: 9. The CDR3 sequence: CASSERTRGLSYEQYF. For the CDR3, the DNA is TGTGCCAGCAGCGAACGGACCAGGGGGCTCTCCTACGAGCAGTACTTC.

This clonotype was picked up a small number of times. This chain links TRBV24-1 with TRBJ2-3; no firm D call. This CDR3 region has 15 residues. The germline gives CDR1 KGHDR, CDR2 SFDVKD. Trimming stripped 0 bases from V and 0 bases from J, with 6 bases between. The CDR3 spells CATSDLNPSTDTQYF. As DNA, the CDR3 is TGTGCCACCAGTGATTTGAACCCTAGCACAGATACGCAGTATTTT.

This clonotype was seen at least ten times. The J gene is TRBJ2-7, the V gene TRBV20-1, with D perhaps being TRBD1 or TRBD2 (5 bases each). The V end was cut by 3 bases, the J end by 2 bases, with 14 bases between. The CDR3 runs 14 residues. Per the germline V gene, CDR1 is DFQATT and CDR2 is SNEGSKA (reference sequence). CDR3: CSASLGDGTYEQYF. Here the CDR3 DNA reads TGCAGTGCTAGTTTAGGGGACGGAACCTACGAGCAGTACTTC.

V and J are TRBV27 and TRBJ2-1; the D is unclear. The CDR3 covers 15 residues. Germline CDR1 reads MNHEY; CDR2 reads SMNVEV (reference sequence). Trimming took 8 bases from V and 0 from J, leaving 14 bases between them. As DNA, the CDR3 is TGTGCCAGCGGTCAAACTGATCCCTCCTACAATGAGCAGTTCTTC. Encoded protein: CASGQTDPSYNEQFF.

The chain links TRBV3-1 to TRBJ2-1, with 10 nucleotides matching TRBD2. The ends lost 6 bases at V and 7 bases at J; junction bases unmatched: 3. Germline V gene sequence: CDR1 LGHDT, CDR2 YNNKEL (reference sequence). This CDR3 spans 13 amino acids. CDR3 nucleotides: TGTGCCAGCAGGCAGGGACTAGCGAATGAGCAGTTCTTC. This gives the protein CASRQGLANEQFF.

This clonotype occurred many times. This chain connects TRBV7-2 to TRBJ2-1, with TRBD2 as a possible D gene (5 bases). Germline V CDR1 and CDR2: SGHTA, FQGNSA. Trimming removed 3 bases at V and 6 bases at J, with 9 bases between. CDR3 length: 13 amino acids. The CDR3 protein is CASSFREVNEQFF. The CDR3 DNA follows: TGTGCCAGCAGCTTCCGGGAAGTCAATGAGCAGTTCTTC. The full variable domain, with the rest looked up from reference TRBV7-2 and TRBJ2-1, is GAGVSQSPSNKVTEKGKDVELRCDPISGHTALYWYRQSLGQGLEFLIYFQGNSAPDKSGLPSDRFSAERTGGSVSTLTIQRTQQEDSAVYLCASSFREVNEQFFGPGTRLTVL.

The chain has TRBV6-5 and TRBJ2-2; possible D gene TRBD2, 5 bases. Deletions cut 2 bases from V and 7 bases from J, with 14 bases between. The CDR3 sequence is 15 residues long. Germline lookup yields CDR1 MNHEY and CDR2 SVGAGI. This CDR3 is CASSYAKRSYGELFF. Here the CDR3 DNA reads TGTGCCAGCAGTTACGCCAAGCGGTCTTACGGGGAGCTGTTTTTT.

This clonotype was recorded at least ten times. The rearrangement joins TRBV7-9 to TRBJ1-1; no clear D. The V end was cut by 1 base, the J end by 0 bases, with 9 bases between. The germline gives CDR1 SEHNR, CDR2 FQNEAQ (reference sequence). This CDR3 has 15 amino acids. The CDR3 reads CASSLDQVVNTEAFF. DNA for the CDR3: TGTGCCAGCAGCTTAGATCAGGTGGTGAACACTGAAGCTTTCTTT.

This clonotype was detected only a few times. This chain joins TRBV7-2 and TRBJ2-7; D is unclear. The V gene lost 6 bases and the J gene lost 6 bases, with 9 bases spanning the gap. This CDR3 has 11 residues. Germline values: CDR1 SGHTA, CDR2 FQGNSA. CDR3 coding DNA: TGTGCCAGCAGTAATCACGGCGAGCAGTACTTC. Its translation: CASSNHGEQYF.

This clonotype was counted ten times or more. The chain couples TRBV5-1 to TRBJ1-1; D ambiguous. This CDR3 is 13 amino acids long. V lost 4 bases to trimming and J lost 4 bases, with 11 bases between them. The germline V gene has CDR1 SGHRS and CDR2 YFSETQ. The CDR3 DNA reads TGCGCCAGCAGCACGAGACGGGGCACTGAAGCTTTCTTT. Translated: CASSTRRGTEAFF. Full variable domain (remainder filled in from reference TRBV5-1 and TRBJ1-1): KAGVTQTPRYLIKTRGQQVTLSCSPISGHRSVSWYQQTPGQGLQFLFEYFSETQRNKGNFPGRFSGRQFSNSRSEMNVSTLELGDSALYLCASSTRRGTEAFFGQGTRLTVV.

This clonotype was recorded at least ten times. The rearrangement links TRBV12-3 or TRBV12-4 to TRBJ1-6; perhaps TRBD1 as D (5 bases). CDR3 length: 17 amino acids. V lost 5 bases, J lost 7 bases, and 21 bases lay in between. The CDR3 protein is CASSEAPRGGGNSPLHF. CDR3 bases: TGTGCCAGCAGTGAGGCCCCAAGAGGTGGGGGGAATTCACCCCTCCACTTT.

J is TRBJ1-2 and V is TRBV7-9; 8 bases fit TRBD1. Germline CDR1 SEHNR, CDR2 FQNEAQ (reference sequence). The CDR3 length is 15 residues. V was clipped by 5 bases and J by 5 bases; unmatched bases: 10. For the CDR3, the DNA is TGTGCCAGCAGCACGGACAGGGTAACGGTATATGGCTACACCTTC. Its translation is CASSTDRVTVYGYTF.

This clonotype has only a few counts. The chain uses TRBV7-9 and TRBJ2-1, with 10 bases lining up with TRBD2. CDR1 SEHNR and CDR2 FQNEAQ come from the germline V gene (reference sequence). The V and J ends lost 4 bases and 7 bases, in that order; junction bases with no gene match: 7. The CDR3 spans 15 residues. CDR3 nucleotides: TGTGCCAGCAGCTCACGGACTAGCGGACCTAATGAGCAGTTCTTC. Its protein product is CASSSRTSGPNEQFF.

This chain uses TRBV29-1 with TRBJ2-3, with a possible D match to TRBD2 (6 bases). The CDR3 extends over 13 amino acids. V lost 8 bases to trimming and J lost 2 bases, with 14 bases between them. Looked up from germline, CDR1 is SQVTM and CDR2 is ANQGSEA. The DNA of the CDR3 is TGCAGCCCCTGGGACTTGTTCACAGATACGCAGTATTTT. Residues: CSPWDLFTDTQYF.

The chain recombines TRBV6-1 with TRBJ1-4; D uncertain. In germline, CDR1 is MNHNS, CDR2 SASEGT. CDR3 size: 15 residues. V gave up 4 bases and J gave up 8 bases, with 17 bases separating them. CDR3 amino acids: CASSAGVSQGEKLFF. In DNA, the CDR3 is TGTGCCAGCAGTGCCGGGGTCAGTCAAGGAGAAAAACTGTTTTTT.

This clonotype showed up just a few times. The CDR3 DNA reads TGTGCCAGCAGCCGTACCGGGGGTTTGTTGCGGGAGGGCCGCAATGAGCAGTTCTTC. Protein sequence: CASSRTGGLLREGRNEQFF. The V call is TRBV4-2, the J call TRBJ2-1, with 9 bases identical to TRBD2. The CDR3 totals 19 residues. Unmatched junction bases numbered 19, after V lost 4 bases and J lost 6 bases. Germline values: CDR1 LGHNA, CDR2 YNFKEQ.

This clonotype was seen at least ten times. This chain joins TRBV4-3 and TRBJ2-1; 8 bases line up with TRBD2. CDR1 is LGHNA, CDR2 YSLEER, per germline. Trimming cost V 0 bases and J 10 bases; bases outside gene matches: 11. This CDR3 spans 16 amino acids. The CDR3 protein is CASSQESGTRSMEQFF. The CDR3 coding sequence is TGCGCCAGCAGCCAAGAATCCGGGACTAGGTCGATGGAGCAGTTCTTC.

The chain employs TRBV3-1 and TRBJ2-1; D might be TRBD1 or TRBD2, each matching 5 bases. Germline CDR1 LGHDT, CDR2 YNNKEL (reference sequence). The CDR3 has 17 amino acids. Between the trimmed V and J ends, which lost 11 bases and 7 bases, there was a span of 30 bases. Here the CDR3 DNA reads TGTGCCTCCAGCAAGGAGGTCTTGGACACCCTCGGGAATGAGCAGTTCTTC. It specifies CASSKEVLDTLGNEQFF.

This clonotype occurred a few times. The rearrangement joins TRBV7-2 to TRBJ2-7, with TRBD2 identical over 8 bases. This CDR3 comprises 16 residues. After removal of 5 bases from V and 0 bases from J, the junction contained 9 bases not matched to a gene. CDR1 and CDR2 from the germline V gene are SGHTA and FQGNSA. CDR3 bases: TGTGCCAGCAGCAATAGAGGCGGGGGGAGCTCCTACGAGCAGTACTTC. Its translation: CASSNRGGGSSYEQYF.

The DNA for the CDR3 is TGCAGTGCTAGAGAGTCGGGGCTTGACTATGGCTACACCTTC. Its protein product is CSARESGLDYGYTF. The chain is built from TRBV20-1 and TRBJ1-2; TRBD1 is a possible D gene (5 bases). The CDR3 is made up of 14 amino acids. Trimming pared 0 bases from V and 3 bases from J, leaving 11 bases between. Looked up from germline, CDR1 is DFQATT and CDR2 is SNEGSKA (reference sequence).

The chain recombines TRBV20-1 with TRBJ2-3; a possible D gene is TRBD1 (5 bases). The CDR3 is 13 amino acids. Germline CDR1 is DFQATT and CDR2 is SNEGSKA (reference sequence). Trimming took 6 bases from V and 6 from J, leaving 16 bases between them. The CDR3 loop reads CSAQGSVMDTQYF. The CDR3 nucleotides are TGCAGTGCGCAGGGTTCCGTTATGGATACGCAGTATTTT.

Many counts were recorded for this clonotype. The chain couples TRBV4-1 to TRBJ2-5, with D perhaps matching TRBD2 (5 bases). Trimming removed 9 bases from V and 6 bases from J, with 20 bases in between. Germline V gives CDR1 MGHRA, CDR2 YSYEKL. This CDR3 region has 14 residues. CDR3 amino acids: CASAGEGTLKTQYF. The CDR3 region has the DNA TGCGCCAGTGCAGGAGAGGGTACTTTGAAGACCCAGTACTTC.

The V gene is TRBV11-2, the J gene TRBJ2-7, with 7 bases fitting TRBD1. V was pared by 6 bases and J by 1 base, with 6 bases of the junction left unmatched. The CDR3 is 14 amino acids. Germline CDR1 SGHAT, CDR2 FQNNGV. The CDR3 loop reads CASSLQGRSYEQYF. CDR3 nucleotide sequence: TGTGCCAGCAGTCTACAGGGGCGGTCCTACGAGCAGTACTTC.

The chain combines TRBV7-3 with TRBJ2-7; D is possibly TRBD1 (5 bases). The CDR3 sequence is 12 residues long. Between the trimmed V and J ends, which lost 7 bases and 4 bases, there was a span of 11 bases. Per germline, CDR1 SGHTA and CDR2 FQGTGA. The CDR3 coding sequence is TGTGCCAGCACCTACAGGATTTACGAGCAGTACTTC. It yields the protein CASTYRIYEQYF.

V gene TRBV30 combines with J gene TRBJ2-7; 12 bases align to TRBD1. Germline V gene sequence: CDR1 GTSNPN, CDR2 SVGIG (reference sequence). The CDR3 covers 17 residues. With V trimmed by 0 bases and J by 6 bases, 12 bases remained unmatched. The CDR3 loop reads CAWSVRPSGTGGSEQYF. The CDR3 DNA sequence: TGTGCCTGGAGTGTACGCCCGTCTGGGACAGGGGGCAGCGAGCAGTACTTC. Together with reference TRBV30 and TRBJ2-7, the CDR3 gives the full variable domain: SQTIHQWPATLVQPVGSPLSLECTVEGTSNPNLYWYRQAAGRGLQLLFYSVGIGQISSEVPQNLSASRPQDRQFILSSKKLLLSDSGFYLCAWSVRPSGTGGSEQYFGPGTRLTVT.

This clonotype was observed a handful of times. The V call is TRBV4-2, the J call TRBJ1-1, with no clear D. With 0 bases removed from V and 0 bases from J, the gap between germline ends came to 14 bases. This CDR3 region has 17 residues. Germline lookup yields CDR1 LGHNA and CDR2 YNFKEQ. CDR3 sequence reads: CASSQDLGESMNTEAFF. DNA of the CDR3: TGTGCCAGCAGCCAAGATTTAGGAGAGTCCATGAACACTGAAGCTTTCTTT.

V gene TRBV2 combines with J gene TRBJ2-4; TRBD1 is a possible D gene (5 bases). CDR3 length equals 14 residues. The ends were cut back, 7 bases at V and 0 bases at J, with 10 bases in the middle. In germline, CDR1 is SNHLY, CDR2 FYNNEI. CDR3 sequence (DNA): TGTGCCAGCACCCAGGACACAGCCAAAAACATTCAGTACTTC. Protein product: CASTQDTAKNIQYF. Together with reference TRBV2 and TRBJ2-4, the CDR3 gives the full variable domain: EPEVTQTPSHQVTQMGQEVILRCVPISNHLYFYWYRQILGQKVEFLVSFYNNEISEKSEIFDDQFSVERPDGSNFTLKIRSTKLEDSAMYFCASTQDTAKNIQYFGAGTRLSVL.

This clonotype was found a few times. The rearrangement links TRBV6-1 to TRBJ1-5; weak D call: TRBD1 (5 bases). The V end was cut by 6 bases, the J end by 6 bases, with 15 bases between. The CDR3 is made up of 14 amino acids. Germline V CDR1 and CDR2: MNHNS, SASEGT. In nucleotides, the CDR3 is TGTGCCAGCAGCGACCCAGGAGGGGTTCAGCCCCAGCATTTT. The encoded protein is CASSDPGGVQPQHF.